The 26 T cell receptor beta chains listed next were all sequenced from one sample in a study of CD8 T cells in ankylosing spondylitis. TCRdb recomputed calls from the 5' RACE reads with MiXCR, one row per CDR3 protein. In the table there are about 210,000 distinct CDR3 sequences, over 7% of which are singletons. Sample: blood, either unsorted or a sorted T cell fraction (not recorded which). These receptors all come from a female donor with ankylosing spondylitis or in good health (not recorded which).

This clonotype was seen only a few times. The chain uses TRBV7-2 and TRBJ2-1, with a weak D call TRBD2 (7 bases). V lost 1 base and J 4 bases, leaving 14 bases between the germline ends. Germline V lookup: CDR1 SGHTA, CDR2 FQGNSA. The CDR3 extends over 16 amino acids. The CDR3 protein is CASSLVAGAEYNEQFF. The CDR3 DNA is TGTGCCAGCAGCTTAGTTGCGGGGGCGGAGTACAATGAGCAGTTCTTC.

This clonotype has just a few counts. The chain carries TRBV7-2 and TRBJ1-6; D is possibly TRBD1 (6 bases). The ends were cut back, 1 base at V and 7 bases at J, with 11 bases in the middle. In germline, CDR1 is SGHTA, CDR2 FQGNSA. The CDR3 spans 15 residues. CDR3 bases: TGTGCCAGCAGCTTAGACGGGGGCGGAAATTCACCCCTCCACTTT. As protein: CASSLDGGGNSPLHF.

This clonotype was observed a handful of times. The CDR3 nucleotides are TGTGCCAGCAGAGCAAGAACAGATACGCAGTATTTT. Translated: CASRARTDTQYF. The chain couples TRBV7-2 to TRBJ2-3, with unresolved D. CDR1 and CDR2 from the germline V gene are SGHTA and FQGNSA. This CDR3 contains 12 residues. V lost 6 bases and J 3 bases, leaving 7 bases between the germline ends.

This clonotype was counted many times. V gene TRBV4-3 combines with J gene TRBJ1-1; the match to TRBD1 covers 8 bases. The CDR3 runs 15 residues. V was clipped by 5 bases and J by 4 bases; unmatched bases: 9. Germline CDR1 is LGHNA and CDR2 is YSLEER. The CDR3 DNA reads as TGCGCCAGCAGCTTAGGGACAGGTCCATTCACTGAAGCTTTCTTT. Protein sequence: CASSLGTGPFTEAFF.

This clonotype showed up many times. The chain carries TRBV7-9 and TRBJ2-3; unclear D gene. V was pared by 3 bases and J by 6 bases, with 13 bases between. The V gene's germline CDR1 is SEHNR and CDR2 FQNEAQ (reference sequence). The CDR3 spans 14 residues. In nucleotides, the CDR3 is TGTGCCAGCAGCTTCCCCAAATCGTCGGATACGCAGTATTTT. Amino acids: CASSFPKSSDTQYF.

Many counts were recorded for this clonotype. The chain uses TRBV20-1 and TRBJ1-2; the D is unclear. The CDR3 sequence is 12 residues long. Germline CDR1 and CDR2: DFQATT and SNEGSKA (reference sequence). With 5 bases removed from V and 3 bases from J, the gap between germline ends came to 10 bases. The CDR3 DNA sequence: TGCAGTGCTGTTGACGGGCACTATGGCTACACCTTC. It translates to CSAVDGHYGYTF.

This clonotype was recorded a few times. The chain uses TRBV4-2 and TRBJ2-5; TRBD2 aligns across 7 bases. V trimming: 4 bases; J trimming: 7 bases; junction bases outside the gene matches: 15. CDR3 length: 16 residues. From germline, CDR1 is LGHNA and CDR2 YNFKEQ. CDR3 sequence reads: CASSPQQGVREGTQYF. CDR3 nucleotide sequence: TGTGCCAGCAGCCCCCAGCAAGGTGTGAGGGAGGGGACCCAGTACTTC.

This clonotype has ten or more counts. V and J are TRBV20-1 and TRBJ2-1; TRBD2 matches at 8 bases. Germline CDR1 is DFQATT and CDR2 is SNEGSKA (reference sequence). The CDR3 contains 16 residues. After removal of 3 bases from V and 3 bases from J, the junction contained 10 bases not matched to a gene. CDR3 region: CSASDYREGVYNEQFF. The DNA of the CDR3 is TGCAGTGCTAGCGACTACCGGGAGGGCGTCTACAATGAGCAGTTCTTC.

This clonotype appeared a few times. V usage is TRBV19 and J usage is TRBJ2-3; TRBD2 matches at 7 bases. This CDR3 is built from 14 residues. J was trimmed by 6 bases and V by 5 bases; bases with no gene match: 8. The germline gives CDR1 LNHDA, CDR2 SQIVND (reference sequence). The CDR3 region has the DNA TGTGCCAGTAGTTCGTGGGAGGGCCGGGATACGCAGTATTTT. Its translation: CASSSWEGRDTQYF.

This clonotype was seen many times. The chain joins TRBV15 to TRBJ1-1, with TRBD1 as a possible D gene (6 bases). V lost 3 bases and J 5 bases, leaving 13 bases between the germline ends. The CDR3 runs to 14 residues. Germline lookup yields CDR1 LNHNV and CDR2 YYDKDF (reference sequence). CDR3 coding DNA: TGTGCCACCAGCAGTCCACAGGGATTTACTGAAGCTTTCTTT. It specifies CATSSPQGFTEAFF.

Many counts were recorded for this clonotype. This CDR3 reads CASSLALGTEAFF. CDR3 DNA: TGCGCCAGCAGCTTGGCATTGGGGACTGAAGCTTTCTTT. The rearrangement joins TRBV5-1 to TRBJ1-1, with D unresolved. V lost 0 bases and J lost 5, with 8 bases in between. CDR3 size: 13 residues. Per germline, CDR1 SGHRS and CDR2 YFSETQ.

The rearrangement joins TRBV7-6 to TRBJ2-6; 8 bases line up with TRBD1. With 5 bases clipped from V and 2 bases from J, the junction kept 5 bases outside the gene matches. This CDR3 has 16 amino acids. Germline CDR1 reads SGHVS; CDR2 reads FNYEAQ. The CDR3 protein is CASSELQGAGANVLTF. The CDR3 DNA follows: TGTGCCAGCAGCGAACTACAGGGGGCTGGGGCCAACGTCCTGACTTTC.

In this sample, this clonotype turned up a few times. This rearrangement joins TRBV7-2 to TRBJ2-1; 8 bases are shared with TRBD1. Germline CDR1 reads SGHTA; CDR2 reads FQGNSA. V dropped 5 bases and J dropped 7; count of bases not matched to a gene: 10. This CDR3 region has 15 residues. The CDR3 sequence is CASSLSTGASNEQFF. The CDR3 DNA reads as TGTGCCAGCAGCCTGTCGACAGGGGCGAGTAATGAGCAGTTCTTC.

This clonotype was counted many times. The chain joins TRBV6-2 or TRBV6-3 to TRBJ1-6; tentative D call: TRBD1 (5 bases). Germline-derived CDR1 and CDR2 are MNHEY and SVGEGT. Between the trimmed V and J ends, which lost 5 bases and 7 bases, there was a span of 15 bases. The CDR3 runs 15 residues. CDR3 nucleotides: TGTGCCAGCAGTCCCACCGGGACCTTGAATTCACCCCTCCACTTT. Protein: CASSPTGTLNSPLHF.

In its sample, this clonotype was seen a few times. The gene calls are TRBV7-2 and TRBJ2-5; 8 bases map to TRBD2. The CDR3 extends over 13 amino acids. The ends lost 7 bases at V and 2 bases at J; junction bases unmatched: 3. CDR1 SGHTA and CDR2 FQGNSA come from the germline V gene. The CDR3 reads CASTQREQETQYF. The CDR3 nucleotides are TGTGCCAGCACCCAGCGGGAGCAAGAGACCCAGTACTTC. The variable domain in full, with the rest retrieved from reference TRBV7-2 and TRBJ2-5, is GAGVSQSPSNKVTEKGKDVELRCDPISGHTALYWYRQSLGQGLEFLIYFQGNSAPDKSGLPSDRFSAERTGGSVSTLTIQRTQQEDSAVYLCASTQREQETQYFGPGTRLLVL.

This clonotype was seen more than once but under ten times. A clone one base away is much larger, so this may be a read error. The chain has TRBV21-1 and TRBJ1-6. TRBV21-1 is a recognized pseudogene. This CDR3 comprises 15 residues. CDR3 amino acids: CASSRGAGFQSPLHF. CDR3 coding DNA: TGTGCCAGCAGTAGAGGAGCAGGTTTTCAGTCACCCCTCCACTTT.

This clonotype has only a few counts. The chain links TRBV7-4 to TRBJ2-7; D is undetermined. The CDR3 is made up of 15 amino acids. Trimming removed 2 bases at V and 2 bases at J, with 13 bases between. Germline V gene sequence: CDR1 SGHVT, CDR2 SQSDAQ. In nucleotides, the CDR3 is TGTGCCAGCAGCTTAAAAGGTATGGCAACCTACGAGCAGTACTTC. It yields the protein CASSLKGMATYEQYF.

This clonotype was seen at least ten times. The chain recombines TRBV19 with TRBJ1-1; TRBD1 matches at 7 bases. Germline V gene data show CDR1 as LNHDA and CDR2 as SQIVND (reference sequence). With 5 bases clipped from V and 8 bases from J, the junction kept 2 bases outside the gene matches. The CDR3 is 11 amino acids. CDR3 in amino acids: CASSWTGEAFF. CDR3 DNA: TGTGCCAGTAGTTGGACAGGAGAAGCTTTCTTT.

This clonotype came up a few times. The V call is TRBV4-1, the J call TRBJ2-7; 8 positions match TRBD2. J lost 2 bases, V lost 2 bases, and 11 bases had no gene match. The CDR3 consists of 17 residues. CDR1 is MGHRA, CDR2 YSYEKL, per germline. CDR3 sequence reads: CASSQLTSGLRAYEQYF. The DNA for the CDR3 is TGCGCCAGCAGCCAACTTACTAGCGGCCTCCGCGCCTACGAGCAGTACTTC.

This clonotype was seen at least ten times. The junction departs from the called germline gene at one end, perhaps through a read error. This chain joins TRBV7-7 and TRBJ2-5; 8 bases are a match to TRBD1. The CDR3 runs 13 residues. Germline CDR1 is SSHAT and CDR2 is FNYEAQ (reference sequence). The CDR3 is CASSQDRDETQYF. CDR3 nucleotides: TGTGCTAGCAGCCAGGACAGGGATGAGACCCAGTACTTC. The full variable domain, with the rest looked up from reference TRBV7-7 and TRBJ2-5, is GAGVSQSPRYKVTKRGQDVTLRCDPISSHATLYWYQQALGQGPEFLTYFNYEAQPDKSGLPSDRFSAERPEGSISTLTIQRTEQRDSAMYRCASSQDRDETQYFGPGTRLLVL.

On this clonotype itself: One junction end disagrees with the germline gene, perhaps due to a read error. The rearrangement uses TRBV6-1 and TRBJ1-5; D perhaps matches TRBD1 (5 bases). Germline lookup yields CDR1 MNHNS and CDR2 SASEGT. The CDR3 loop spans 17 amino acids. The CDR3 region is CASSDIPGRSNNRPQHF. CDR3 bases: TGTGCTAGCAGTGATATTCCGGGACGCTCGAACAATCGGCCCCAGCATTTT.

This clonotype was seen ten or more times. The rearrangement joins TRBV15 to TRBJ2-7; D is ambiguous. This CDR3 region has 13 residues. The V gene lost 2 bases and the J gene lost 7 bases, with 12 bases spanning the gap. Per the germline V gene, CDR1 is LNHNV and CDR2 is YYDKDF (reference sequence). CDR3 DNA: TGTGCCACCAGCAGATCCCGTCTGGGGGAGCAGTACTTC. Translation gives CATSRSRLGEQYF.

There are many counts of this clonotype. V is TRBV5-1 and J is TRBJ2-4, with 9 positions matching TRBD1. Looked up from germline, CDR1 is SGHRS and CDR2 is YFSETQ. The CDR3 totals 14 residues. V shed 4 bases and J 8 bases; nucleotides not matched to a gene: 7. The CDR3 DNA is TGCGCCAGCAGCCCTGTGGGACAGGGTGACATTCAGTACTTC. This gives the protein CASSPVGQGDIQYF. The variable domain in full, completed from reference TRBV5-1 and TRBJ2-4, reads KAGVTQTPRYLIKTRGQQVTLSCSPISGHRSVSWYQQTPGQGLQFLFEYFSETQRNKGNFPGRFSGRQFSNSRSEMNVSTLELGDSALYLCASSPVGQGDIQYFGAGTRLSVL.

Worth noting for this clonotype: Possible read error: a much larger clone is one base away. V is TRBV11-2 and J is TRBJ2-3; maybe TRBD2 (5 bases). The CDR3 is made up of 15 amino acids. Germline CDR1 is SGHAT and CDR2 is FQNNGV. In DNA form, the CDR3 reads TGTACCAGCAGCTCTAGCCTCGGCGGCACAGATACGCAGTATTTT. It translates to CTSSSSLGGTDTQYF.

This clonotype has just a few counts. The chain couples TRBV5-1 to TRBJ2-7; 7 positions agree with TRBD1. The germline gives CDR1 SGHRS, CDR2 YFSETQ. Trimming cost V 2 bases and J 5 bases; bases outside gene matches: 7. The length of the CDR3 is 14 residues. CDR3 sequence reads: CASSFRQGRNEQYF. The CDR3 DNA reads as TGCGCCAGCAGCTTTAGACAGGGAAGAAACGAGCAGTACTTC. Full variable domain (missing parts from reference TRBV5-1 and TRBJ2-7): KAGVTQTPRYLIKTRGQQVTLSCSPISGHRSVSWYQQTPGQGLQFLFEYFSETQRNKGNFPGRFSGRQFSNSRSEMNVSTLELGDSALYLCASSFRQGRNEQYFGPGTRLTVT.

This chain links TRBV11-1 with TRBJ2-7; 11 bases match TRBD2. Per the germline V gene, CDR1 is SGHAT and CDR2 is FQDESV (reference sequence). The CDR3 sequence is 18 residues long. V was clipped by 5 bases and J by 2 bases; unmatched bases: 14. The CDR3 DNA reads TGTGCCAGCAGCGCGGACGGGACTAGCGGATTCCACCCCTACGAGCAGTACTTC. Its protein product is CASSADGTSGFHPYEQYF.